A selection of T cell receptor beta chains follows, all from one sample in a study of T-cell reconstitution after alpha-beta-depleted transplantation in children. TCRdb fed the PCR reads into MiXCR, producing one record per CDR3 protein. Here the sample spans 700,000 to 850,000 distinct CDR3 sequences, 15% to 20% being singletons. This specimen was PBMCs, mostly from graft donor cells, taken 360 days after TCRalphabeta/CD19-depleted stem cell transplant. All receptors come from a male patient aged 10 to 17 who had a stem cell transplant for acute lymphoblastic leukemia, so the T cells may come from the graft donor. Each CDR3 is given with its conserved first and last residue. A D gene is named only where the DNA matches it firmly. Rows give clone size only sometimes, using once, few, many, or a class for an expanded clone.

V gene: TRBV2; clone size: few; J gene: TRBJ2-1; D gene: TRBD2; CDR3 DNA: TGTGCCAGCAGTGTATTTGGGACTAGCCCCCGTGAGCAGTTCTTC; CDR3 protein: CASSVFGTSPREQFF
V gene: TRBV5-4; clone size: NA; J gene: TRBJ1-1; D gene: NA; CDR3 DNA: TGTGCCAGCAGCTTGAGTGTAGGGTCACCAAGAAACACTGAAGCTTTCTTT; CDR3 protein: CASSLSVGSPRNTEAFF
V gene: TRBV5-8; clone size: NA; J gene: TRBJ1-5; D gene: NA; CDR3 DNA: TGTGCCAGCAGCCCGTGGGCCGGTATAGCCAATCAGCCCCAGCATTTT; CDR3 protein: CASSPWAGIANQPQHF
V gene: TRBV5-1; clone size: many; J gene: TRBJ2-2; D gene: NA; CDR3 DNA: TGCGCCAGCAGCTTTTTTGACAGGAACACCGGGGAGCTGTTTTTT; CDR3 protein: CASSFFDRNTGELFF
V gene: TRBV5-1; clone size: NA; J gene: TRBJ2-7; D gene: NA; CDR3 DNA: TGCGCCAGCAGCAGAACAGCATTACCCTACGAGCAGTACTTC; CDR3 protein: CASSRTALPYEQYF
V gene: TRBV20-1; clone size: few; J gene: TRBJ1-5; D gene: NA; CDR3 DNA: TGCAGTGCTAGAGTTGGGGGGTCGAGGATCTACGGGCCCCAGCATTTT; CDR3 protein: CSARVGGSRIYGPQHF
V gene: TRBV20-1; clone size: NA; J gene: TRBJ2-7; D gene: NA; CDR3 DNA: TGCAGTGGAGGGGGGGTCGGGACTCCAAGAACCTACGAGCAGTACTTC; CDR3 protein: CSGGGVGTPRTYEQYF
V gene: TRBV18; clone size: NA; J gene: TRBJ1-5; D gene: TRBD1; CDR3 DNA: TGTGCCAGCTCTAGGGAGGGGGCAGCGCGTCAGCCCCAGCATTTT; CDR3 protein: CASSREGAARQPQHF
V gene: TRBV18; clone size: NA; J gene: TRBJ2-7; D gene: NA; CDR3 DNA: TGTGCCAGCTCACCACCGGCTAGGGACGAGCAGTACTTC; CDR3 protein: CASSPPARDEQYF
V gene: TRBV7-9; clone size: NA; J gene: TRBJ2-7; D gene: TRBD2; CDR3 DNA: TGTGCCAGCAGCCGGGGACTAGCGGAGTCCTACGAGCAGTACTTC; CDR3 protein: CASSRGLAESYEQYF
V gene: TRBV27; clone size: few; J gene: TRBJ2-7; D gene: NA; CDR3 DNA: TGTGCCAGCAGTTTGGGTTACTTCTACGAGCAGTACTTC; CDR3 protein: CASSLGYFYEQYF
V gene: TRBV15; clone size: few; J gene: TRBJ2-5; D gene: TRBD2; CDR3 DNA: TGTGCCACCCAATTGGCGGGAGGGCCTGGGGAGACCCAGTACTTC; CDR3 protein: CATQLAGGPGETQYF
V gene: TRBV7-9; clone size: few; J gene: TRBJ2-3; D gene: NA; CDR3 DNA: TGTGCCAGCAGCTTATTAGGGCGCGTGACAGATACGCAGTATTTT; CDR3 protein: CASSLLGRVTDTQYF
V gene: TRBV20-1; clone size: few; J gene: TRBJ1-5; D gene: TRBD1; CDR3 DNA: TGCAGTGCAGGGGGCAGGGGACAGCCCCAGCATTTT; CDR3 protein: CSAGGRGQPQHF
V gene: TRBV10-3; clone size: NA; J gene: TRBJ2-5; D gene: TRBD1; CDR3 DNA: TGTGCCATCAGTGGTTCCCGGGACAGGGGCCTTCCTGAAGAGACCCAGTACTTC; CDR3 protein: CAISGSRDRGLPEETQYF
V gene: TRBV5-1; clone size: few; J gene: TRBJ2-7; D gene: NA; CDR3 DNA: TGCGCCAGCAGCTTGGTCGGGATTCGGGAGTCTGGTGAGCAGTACTTC; CDR3 protein: CASSLVGIRESGEQYF
V gene: TRBV12-3/TRBV12-4; clone size: few; J gene: TRBJ1-5; D gene: NA; CDR3 DNA: TGTGCCAGTGCACCCGGGTCACATAGCAATCAGCCCCAGCATTTT; CDR3 protein: CASAPGSHSNQPQHF
V gene: TRBV5-1; clone size: NA; J gene: TRBJ2-7; D gene: NA; CDR3 DNA: TGCGCCAGCAGCTTGGGCAGCTTCCACGAGCAGTACTTC; CDR3 protein: CASSLGSFHEQYF
V gene: TRBV24-1; clone size: NA; J gene: TRBJ2-1; D gene: NA; CDR3 DNA: TGTGCCACCAGTGATAGCTCCTACAATGAGCAGTTCTTC; CDR3 protein: CATSDSSYNEQFF
V gene: TRBV7-9; clone size: few; J gene: TRBJ2-7; D gene: NA; CDR3 DNA: TGTGCCAGCAGCTTAGCGGAGGGACCCTACGAGCAGTACTTC; CDR3 protein: CASSLAEGPYEQYF
V gene: TRBV7-3; clone size: NA; J gene: TRBJ2-4; D gene: NA; CDR3 DNA: TGTGCCAGCAGCTTCGGGCAGTCCACAAACATTCAGTACTTC; CDR3 protein: CASSFGQSTNIQYF
V gene: TRBV28; clone size: NA; J gene: TRBJ1-1; D gene: NA; CDR3 DNA: TGTGCCAGCAGTTTATCTAAAGGGGGATTCACTGAAGCTTTCTTT; CDR3 protein: CASSLSKGGFTEAFF
V gene: TRBV7-3; clone size: many; J gene: TRBJ2-3; D gene: NA; CDR3 DNA: TGTGCCAGCAGCCCCAACAGGGTCGAAGATACGCAGTATTTT; CDR3 protein: CASSPNRVEDTQYF
V gene: TRBV4-1; clone size: NA; J gene: TRBJ2-1; D gene: TRBD2; CDR3 DNA: TGCGCCAGCAGCCAAGAACTAGCGGGAGGTATATATGAGCAGTTCTTC; CDR3 protein: CASSQELAGGIYEQFF
V gene: TRBV5-1; clone size: NA; J gene: TRBJ2-5; D gene: NA; CDR3 DNA: TGCGCCAGCGGGATGATAGGGCTAGAGACCCAGTACTTC; CDR3 protein: CASGMIGLETQYF
V gene: TRBV20-1; clone size: few; J gene: TRBJ1-1; D gene: NA; CDR3 DNA: TGCAGTGCTAGAGATGGAGGGGCCGCCAACACTGAAGCTTTCTTT; CDR3 protein: CSARDGGAANTEAFF
V gene: TRBV2; clone size: once; J gene: TRBJ2-5; D gene: NA; CDR3 DNA: TGTGCCAGCAGTGAATGGGGGATTGGAGAGACCCAGTACTTC; CDR3 protein: CASSEWGIGETQYF
V gene: TRBV6-5; clone size: NA; J gene: TRBJ1-2; D gene: TRBD1; CDR3 DNA: TGTGCCAGCAGTTACTCGGGACAGGGGGCCGGGGGCTACACCTTC; CDR3 protein: CASSYSGQGAGGYTF
V gene: TRBV2; clone size: NA; J gene: TRBJ2-5; D gene: NA; CDR3 DNA: TGTGCCAGCAAACGGCCGGCCGCAAAAAGTTCGTCCCAGTACTTC; CDR3 protein: CASKRPAAKSSSQYF
V gene: TRBV2; clone size: NA; J gene: TRBJ2-1; D gene: NA; CDR3 DNA: TGTGCCAGCAGTACTCCCGGCTTAGGGTACAATGAGCAGTTCTTC; CDR3 protein: CASSTPGLGYNEQFF
V gene: TRBV12-3/TRBV12-4; clone size: few; J gene: TRBJ2-1; D gene: NA; CDR3 DNA: TGTGCCAGCAGTTTTCCAGCCCGGCGGGAGCAGTTCTTC; CDR3 protein: CASSFPARREQFF
V gene: TRBV7-9; clone size: NA; J gene: TRBJ1-5; D gene: NA; CDR3 DNA: TGTGCCAGCAGGGGGAATCCCAATCAGCCCCAGCATTTT; CDR3 protein: CASRGNPNQPQHF
V gene: TRBV5-6; clone size: NA; J gene: TRBJ2-1; D gene: NA; CDR3 DNA: TGTGCCAGCAGCTTGGGGGCTGGATATGAGCAGTTCTTC; CDR3 protein: CASSLGAGYEQFF
V gene: TRBV7-8; clone size: few; J gene: TRBJ2-1; D gene: TRBD2; CDR3 DNA: TGTGCCAGCAGCTTTGTGGTGGGAGGGCATGAGCAGTTCTTC; CDR3 protein: CASSFVVGGHEQFF
V gene: TRBV24-1; clone size: NA; J gene: TRBJ2-7; D gene: NA; CDR3 DNA: TGTGCCACCAGTCCGCACCGGGACACAGTACTCTACGAGCAGTACTTC; CDR3 protein: CATSPHRDTVLYEQYF
V gene: TRBV7-8; clone size: once; J gene: TRBJ2-1; D gene: TRBD2; CDR3 DNA: TGTGCCAGCAGCTCCCCTAGCGGGCTCTACAATGAGCAGTTCTTC; CDR3 protein: CASSSPSGLYNEQFF
V gene: TRBV4-1; clone size: NA; J gene: TRBJ2-7; D gene: NA; CDR3 DNA: TGCGCCAGCAGCCAAGGCGCGCGAAGCTACGAGCAGTACTTC; CDR3 protein: CASSQGARSYEQYF
V gene: TRBV5-1; clone size: NA; J gene: TRBJ1-2; D gene: NA; CDR3 DNA: TGCGCCAGCAGCACCCAGGGACGGAACTCCTACACCTTC; CDR3 protein: CASSTQGRNSYTF
V gene: TRBV12-3/TRBV12-4; clone size: many; J gene: TRBJ2-1; D gene: TRBD2; CDR3 DNA: TGTGCCAGCAGTTTAGTACTAGCGGGAGCACAGGAGCAGTTCTTC; CDR3 protein: CASSLVLAGAQEQFF
V gene: TRBV4-1; clone size: many; J gene: TRBJ2-3; D gene: TRBD2; CDR3 DNA: TGCGCCAGCAGCCAAGATTGGGCTAGCGGGGGATTCACAGATACGCAGTATTTT; CDR3 protein: CASSQDWASGGFTDTQYF
V gene: TRBV21-1; clone size: few; J gene: TRBJ2-4; D gene: NA; CDR3 DNA: TGTGCCAGCAGCCCTACAACCGGGAGTAGGGCCAAAAACATTCAGTACTTC; CDR3 protein: CASSPTTGSRAKNIQYF
V gene: TRBV9; clone size: NA; J gene: TRBJ2-5; D gene: TRBD1; CDR3 DNA: TGTGCCAGCAGCCCCGGGACAGCACCCCCCAAAGAGACCCAGTACTTC; CDR3 protein: CASSPGTAPPKETQYF
V gene: TRBV7-8; clone size: NA; J gene: TRBJ2-7; D gene: TRBD1; CDR3 DNA: TGTGCCAGCAGCTTACCGGGACAGTTTCTCTACGAGCAGTACTTC; CDR3 protein: CASSLPGQFLYEQYF
V gene: TRBV7-2; clone size: NA; J gene: TRBJ2-1; D gene: TRBD2; CDR3 DNA: TGTGCCAGCAGCTGGGGACTAGCGGGTGCGAATGAGCAGTTCTTC; CDR3 protein: CASSWGLAGANEQFF
V gene: TRBV12-3/TRBV12-4; clone size: many; J gene: TRBJ1-2; D gene: NA; CDR3 DNA: TGTGCCAGCAGTTTAAACTATGGCTACACCTTC; CDR3 protein: CASSLNYGYTF
V gene: TRBV30; clone size: NA; J gene: TRBJ2-7; D gene: NA; CDR3 DNA: TGTGCCTGGAGTTTTCTTTATGAGCAGTACTTC; CDR3 protein: CAWSFLYEQYF
V gene: TRBV7-3; clone size: NA; J gene: TRBJ2-7; D gene: NA; CDR3 DNA: TGTGCCAGCAGCTACAGGGGGGGGGAAATGGACTTC; CDR3 protein: CASSYRGGEMDF
V gene: TRBV7-9; clone size: NA; J gene: TRBJ2-7; D gene: NA; CDR3 DNA: TGTGCCAGCAGCCCCTTAAGAAGGGGTTCCTACGAGCAGTACTTC; CDR3 protein: CASSPLRRGSYEQYF
V gene: TRBV24-1; clone size: few; J gene: TRBJ2-7; D gene: NA; CDR3 DNA: TGTGCCACCAGTGACACCTTAACCTACGAGCAGTACTTC; CDR3 protein: CATSDTLTYEQYF
V gene: TRBV6-1; clone size: NA; J gene: TRBJ2-1; D gene: TRBD2; CDR3 DNA: TGTGCCAGCCGATCAGGCGCTAGCGGTGTGAATGAGCAGTTCTTC; CDR3 protein: CASRSGASGVNEQFF
V gene: TRBV7-3; clone size: few; J gene: TRBJ2-3; D gene: TRBD2; CDR3 DNA: TGTGCCAGCAGCAATCTACTAGCGCCCACAGATACGCAGTATTTT; CDR3 protein: CASSNLLAPTDTQYF
V gene: TRBV5-1; clone size: few; J gene: TRBJ2-5; D gene: TRBD2; CDR3 DNA: TGCGCCAGCAGCTTGGTGACTAGCGGCCCACAAGAGACCCAGTACTTC; CDR3 protein: CASSLVTSGPQETQYF
V gene: TRBV5-6; clone size: few; J gene: TRBJ2-7; D gene: NA; CDR3 DNA: TGTGCCAGCAGCTTGGTCGGGTTCAGCTCCTACGAGCAGTACTTC; CDR3 protein: CASSLVGFSSYEQYF
V gene: TRBV7-8; clone size: NA; J gene: TRBJ2-7; D gene: NA; CDR3 DNA: TGTGCCAGCAGCTTAGGCCCGTTGAGCGAGCAGTACTTC; CDR3 protein: CASSLGPLSEQYF
V gene: TRBV24-1; clone size: NA; J gene: TRBJ2-7; D gene: TRBD1; CDR3 DNA: TGTGCCACCAGTGATTCCGGGACAGGGGCGGCCGAGCAGTACTTC; CDR3 protein: CATSDSGTGAAEQYF
V gene: TRBV25-1; clone size: few; J gene: TRBJ2-7; D gene: NA; CDR3 DNA: TGTGCCAGCCGCCGGGGGCAGCGGGGCGAGCAGTACTTC; CDR3 protein: CASRRGQRGEQYF
V gene: TRBV5-1; clone size: many; J gene: TRBJ2-2; D gene: NA; CDR3 DNA: TGCGCCAGCAGCTTTATTACCGGGGAGCTGTTTTTT; CDR3 protein: CASSFITGELFF
V gene: TRBV5-1; clone size: many; J gene: TRBJ1-2; D gene: NA; CDR3 DNA: TGCGCCAGCAGCTTGGGGACCTCCAATCTCTATGGCTACACCTTC; CDR3 protein: CASSLGTSNLYGYTF
V gene: TRBV3-1; clone size: many; J gene: TRBJ2-1; D gene: NA; CDR3 DNA: TGTGCCAGCAGCCAAGTGGGGTACCAGCAGTTCTTC; CDR3 protein: CASSQVGYQQFF